This T cell receptor beta chain stems from a study of OX40 agonist ivuxolimab in advanced cancers. Study background: Three partial responders included one hepatocellular carcinoma patient and two cutaneous melanoma patients.

Profiling relied on immunoSEQ multiplex PCR, and the TCRdb table lists in-frame clones only, not all of them. Found here are about 84,000 clones, roughly 80% of them singletons; the top ten hold less than 3%. The CDR3 sequence is 14 residues long. CDR1 and CDR2 from the germline V gene are LGHNA and YNFKEQ. The V end was cut by 5 bases, the J end by 6 bases, with 16 bases between. This sequence joins TRBV4-2 and TRBJ1-1; D gene uncertain. The origin of this receptor is an adult with an advanced solid tumor such as melanoma, head and neck, liver or kidney cancer. Source: CD4+ or CD8+ T cells sorted from blood, taken in a trial of the OX40 agonist ivuxolimab. CDR3 protein: CASSLGGPLAEAFF. CDR3 nucleotide sequence: TGTGCCAGCAGCTTGGGCGGCCCTTTAGCTGAAGCTTTCTTT.